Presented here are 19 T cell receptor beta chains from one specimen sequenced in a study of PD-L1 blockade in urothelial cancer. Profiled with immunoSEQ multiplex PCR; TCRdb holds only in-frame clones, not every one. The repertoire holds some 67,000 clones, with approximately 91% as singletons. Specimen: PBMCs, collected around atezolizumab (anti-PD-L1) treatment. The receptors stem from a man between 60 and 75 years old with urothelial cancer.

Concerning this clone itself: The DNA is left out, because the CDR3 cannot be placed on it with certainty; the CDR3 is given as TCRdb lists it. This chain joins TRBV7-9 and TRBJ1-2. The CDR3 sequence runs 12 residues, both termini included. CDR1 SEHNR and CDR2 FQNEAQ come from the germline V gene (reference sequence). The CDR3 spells CASSLVGRGSTF.

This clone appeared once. The chain's CDR3 is CASSLERGYNEQFF. The CDR3, as DNA: TGTGCCAGCAGTTTAGAGCGGGGGTACAATGAGCAGTTCTTC. This chain links TRBV28 with TRBJ2-1; 8 nucleotides agree with TRBD2. This CDR3 is 14 amino acids long. V lost 2 bases, J lost 4 bases, and 1 base stayed unmatched. The germline CDR1 and CDR2 sequences are MDHEN and SYDVKM.

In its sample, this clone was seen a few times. Written as DNA, the CDR3 is TGTGCCAGCAGTGAACCCCGGGGGGCCGCCAACTATGGCTACACCTTC. Its protein product is CASSEPRGAANYGYTF. V is TRBV6-1 and J is TRBJ1-2, with D perhaps TRBD1 (6 bases). Per the germline V gene, CDR1 is MNHNS and CDR2 is SASEGT. Trimming cost V 2 bases and J 2 bases, with 15 bases left between them. The CDR3 runs to 16 residues.

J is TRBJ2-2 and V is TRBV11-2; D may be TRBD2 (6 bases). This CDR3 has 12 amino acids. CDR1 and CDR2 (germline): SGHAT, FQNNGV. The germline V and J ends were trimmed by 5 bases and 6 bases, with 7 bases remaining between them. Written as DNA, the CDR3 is TGTGCCAGCAGCCGGGGGTCCGGGGAGCTGTTTTTT. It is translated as CASSRGSGELFF. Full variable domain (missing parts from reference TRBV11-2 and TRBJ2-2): EAGVAQSPRYKIIEKRQSVAFWCNPISGHATLYWYQQILGQGPKLLIQFQNNGVVDDSQLPKDRFSAERLKGVDSTLKIQPAKLEDSAVYLCASSRGSGELFFGEGSRLTVL.

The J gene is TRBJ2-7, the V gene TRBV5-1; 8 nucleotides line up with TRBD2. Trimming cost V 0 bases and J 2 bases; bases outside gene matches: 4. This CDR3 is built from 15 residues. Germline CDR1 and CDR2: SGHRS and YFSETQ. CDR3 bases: TGCGCCAGCAGCTTGGACCCTAGCGGGCCCTACGAGCAGTACTTC. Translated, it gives CASSLDPSGPYEQYF.

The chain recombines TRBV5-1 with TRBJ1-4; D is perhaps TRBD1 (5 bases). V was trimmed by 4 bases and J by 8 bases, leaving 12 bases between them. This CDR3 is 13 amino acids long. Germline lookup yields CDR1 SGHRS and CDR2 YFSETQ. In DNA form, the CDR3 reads TGCGCCAGCAGCCCGGAGGGGACGGAAAAACTGTTTTTT. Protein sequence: CASSPEGTEKLFF.

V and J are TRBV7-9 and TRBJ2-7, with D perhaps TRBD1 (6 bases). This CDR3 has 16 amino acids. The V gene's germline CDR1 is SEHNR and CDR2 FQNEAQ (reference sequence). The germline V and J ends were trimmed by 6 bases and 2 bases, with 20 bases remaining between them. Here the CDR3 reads CASSPDAGTSTYEQYF. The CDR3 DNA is TGTGCCAGCAGTCCCGATGCAGGGACATCTACCTACGAGCAGTACTTC.

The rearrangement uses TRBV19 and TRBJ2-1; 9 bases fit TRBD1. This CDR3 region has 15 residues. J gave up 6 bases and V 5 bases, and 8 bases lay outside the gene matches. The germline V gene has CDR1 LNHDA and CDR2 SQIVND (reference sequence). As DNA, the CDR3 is TGTGCCAGTAGTGCCTCCGGGACAGGGATCAATGAGCAGTTCTTC. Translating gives CASSASGTGINEQFF.

This chain's CDR3 is CASSASVGLYEQYF. The DNA of the CDR3 is TGCGCCAGCAGCGCCTCCGTGGGCCTCTACGAGCAGTACTTC. The chain combines TRBV5-1 with TRBJ2-7; D gene uncertain. The CDR3 has 14 residues. CDR1 is SGHRS and CDR2 is YFSETQ in the germline V gene. V lost 4 bases and J 3 bases, leaving 14 bases between the germline ends.

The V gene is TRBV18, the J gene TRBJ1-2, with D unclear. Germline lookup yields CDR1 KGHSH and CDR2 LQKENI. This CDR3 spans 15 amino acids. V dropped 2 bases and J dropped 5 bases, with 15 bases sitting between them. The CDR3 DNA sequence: TGTGCCAGCTCACCAGACGCGGGAGGAAGGTATGGCTACACCTTC. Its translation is CASSPDAGGRYGYTF.

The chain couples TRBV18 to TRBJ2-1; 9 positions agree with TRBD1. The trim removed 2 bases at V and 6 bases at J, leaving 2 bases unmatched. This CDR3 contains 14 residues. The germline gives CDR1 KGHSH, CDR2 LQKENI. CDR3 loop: CASSPGTGFNEQFF. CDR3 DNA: TGTGCCAGCTCACCAGGGACAGGGTTCAATGAGCAGTTCTTC.

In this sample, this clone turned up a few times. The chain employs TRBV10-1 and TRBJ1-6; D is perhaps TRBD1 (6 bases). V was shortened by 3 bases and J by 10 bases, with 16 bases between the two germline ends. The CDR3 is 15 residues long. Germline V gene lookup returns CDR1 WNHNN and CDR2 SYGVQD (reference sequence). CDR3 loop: CASSDSTGIGSPLHF. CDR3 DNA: TGCGCCAGCAGTGATAGTACAGGGATAGGATCACCCCTCCACTTT.

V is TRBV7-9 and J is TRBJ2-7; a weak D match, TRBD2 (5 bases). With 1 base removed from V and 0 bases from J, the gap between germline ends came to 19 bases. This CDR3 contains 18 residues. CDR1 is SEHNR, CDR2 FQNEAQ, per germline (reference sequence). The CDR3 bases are TGTGCCAGCAGCTTAGGGTCTCGGGCGGGCTTTATCTCCTACGAGCAGTACTTC. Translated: CASSLGSRAGFISYEQYF.

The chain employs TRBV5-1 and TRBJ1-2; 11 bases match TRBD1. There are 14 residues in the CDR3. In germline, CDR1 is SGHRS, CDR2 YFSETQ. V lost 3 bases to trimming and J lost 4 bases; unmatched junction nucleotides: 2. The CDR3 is CASSSGQGVYGYTF. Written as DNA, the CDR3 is TGCGCCAGCAGCTCGGGACAGGGGGTCTATGGCTACACCTTC.

The chain's CDR3 is CASSLRLPNTGELFF. The CDR3 DNA follows: TGTGCCAGTAGCCTGCGACTACCGAACACCGGGGAGCTGTTTTTT. This chain connects TRBV19 to TRBJ2-2; D is perhaps TRBD2 (5 bases). Trimming cost V 6 bases and J 0 bases, with 11 bases left between them. This CDR3 comprises 15 residues. Looked up from germline, CDR1 is LNHDA and CDR2 is SQIVND (reference sequence).

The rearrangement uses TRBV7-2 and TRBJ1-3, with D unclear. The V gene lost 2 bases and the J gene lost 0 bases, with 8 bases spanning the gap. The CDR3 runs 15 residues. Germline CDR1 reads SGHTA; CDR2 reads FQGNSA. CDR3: CASSLMSSSGNTIYF. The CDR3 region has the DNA TGTGCCAGCAGCTTAATGTCCTCCTCTGGAAACACCATATATTTT.

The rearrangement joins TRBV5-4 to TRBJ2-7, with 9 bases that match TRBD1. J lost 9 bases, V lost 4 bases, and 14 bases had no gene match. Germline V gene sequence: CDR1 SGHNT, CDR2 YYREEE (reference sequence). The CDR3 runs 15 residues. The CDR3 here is CASSTTGTGNIGQYF. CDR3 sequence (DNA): TGTGCCAGCAGCACCACCGGGACAGGGAATATTGGGCAGTACTTC.

The CDR3, as DNA: TGTGCCAGCAGTGATTCGGCAGCTGGGGGGAATGAGCAGTTCTTC. This encodes CASSDSAAGGNEQFF. The chain joins TRBV25-1 to TRBJ2-1; TRBD2 is a possible D gene (6 bases). The CDR3 has 15 residues. V was pared by 3 bases and J by 7 bases, with 16 bases between. Per the germline V gene, CDR1 is MGHDK and CDR2 is SYGVNS.

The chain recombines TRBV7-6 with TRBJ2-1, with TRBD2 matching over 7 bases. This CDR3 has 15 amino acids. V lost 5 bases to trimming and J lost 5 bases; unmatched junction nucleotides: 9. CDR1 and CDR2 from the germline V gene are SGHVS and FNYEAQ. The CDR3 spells CASSPSGFTHNEQFF. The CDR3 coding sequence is TGTGCCAGCAGCCCTAGCGGCTTTACGCACAATGAGCAGTTCTTC.